These 26 T cell receptor beta chains originate from one sample sequenced in a study of identical twins. TCRdb processed the 5' RACE reads anew with MiXCR; each CDR3 protein has one entry. Here the sample spans 310,000 or so distinct CDR3 sequences, 8% to 9% being singletons. The sample was also reused in another study, on yellow fever vaccine responses in identical twins.

Source material: memory (CD45RO+) T cells sorted from blood. All receptors come from a woman between 18 and 30 years old in good health.

Only a few counts were recorded for this clonotype. This may be a read error: a much more frequent sequence differs by one nucleotide. The missing conserved phenylalanine or tryptophan at the end of this CDR3 makes a read error likely. This sequence joins TRBV10-3 and TRBJ2-5; TRBD2 matches at 10 bases. The CDR3 is 14 amino acids. The V gene's germline CDR1 is ENHRY and CDR2 SYGVKD. V trimming: 5 bases; J trimming: 5 bases; junction bases outside the gene matches: 5. CDR3 nucleotides: TGTGCCATCAGTCTAGCGGGAGAGCAGGAGACCCAGTACCTC. It encodes CAISLAGEQETQYL.

This clonotype was recorded a few times. The chain recombines TRBV7-2 with TRBJ2-1; no clear D. Trimming cost V 2 bases and J 5 bases, with 7 bases left between them. Germline V gene data show CDR1 as SGHTA and CDR2 as FQGNSA. The CDR3 length is 13 residues. In DNA form, the CDR3 reads TGTGCCAGCAGCTTACACTGGGACAATGAGCAGTTCTTC. Amino acids: CASSLHWDNEQFF.

About this clonotype itself: Its ends do not fully match the called genes, so a read error is possible. The chain links TRBV12-3 or TRBV12-4 to TRBJ2-3, with D possibly matching TRBD2 (5 bases). This CDR3 spans 13 amino acids. Here the CDR3 DNA reads TGTGCCAGCAGATTAGTCGGGGTTGATACGCAGTATTTT. It translates to CASRLVGVDTQYF.

The J gene is TRBJ2-1, the V gene TRBV20-1; 11 positions match TRBD1. Per the germline V gene, CDR1 is DFQATT and CDR2 is SNEGSKA (reference sequence). CDR3 length: 20 amino acids. The trim removed 2 bases at V and 0 bases at J, leaving 15 bases unmatched. CDR3 DNA: TGCAGTGCTAGACCGATCTTGGGACAGGGGGAAATGAGCTCCTACAATGAGCAGTTCTTC. Protein product: CSARPILGQGEMSSYNEQFF.

This clonotype was observed at least ten times. The V gene is TRBV6-5, the J gene TRBJ2-1; D is perhaps TRBD2 (5 bases). Germline V gene sequence: CDR1 MNHEY, CDR2 SVGAGI. This CDR3 comprises 17 residues. Trimming stripped 4 bases from V and 0 bases from J, with 16 bases between. CDR3 in DNA: TGTGCCAGCAGTTTTCCCACCCAAGCGGACTCCTACAATGAGCAGTTCTTC. It yields the protein CASSFPTQADSYNEQFF.

This clonotype showed up many times. V gene TRBV9 combines with J gene TRBJ2-1; no reliable D call. Germline CDR1 SGDLS, CDR2 YYNGEE. Trimming left V 4 bases short and J 0 bases short, with 11 bases between. This CDR3 spans 15 amino acids. The CDR3 region is CASSLDQSSYNEQFF. DNA of the CDR3: TGTGCCAGCAGCTTAGACCAGAGCTCCTACAATGAGCAGTTCTTC.

A few counts support this clonotype. J is TRBJ1-2 and V is TRBV3-1; D gene unclear. Trimming pared 1 base from V and 8 bases from J, leaving 8 bases between. The CDR3 has 12 amino acids. Germline loops: CDR1 LGHDT, CDR2 YNNKEL (reference sequence). The CDR3 loop is CASSQVTEGYTF. Here the CDR3 DNA reads TGTGCCAGCAGCCAAGTTACGGAGGGCTACACCTTC.

This chain joins TRBV7-9 and TRBJ1-4; tentative D call: TRBD1 (6 bases). The V gene lost 3 bases and the J gene lost 4 bases, with 12 bases spanning the gap. The CDR3 runs 15 residues. CDR1 and CDR2 from the germline V gene are SEHNR and FQNEAQ (reference sequence). DNA of the CDR3: TGTGCCAGCAGCTTTGGGGGGCAGAATAATGAAAAACTGTTTTTT. It is translated as CASSFGGQNNEKLFF.

This clonotype was seen a few times. The rearrangement links TRBV3-1 to TRBJ2-1; D might be TRBD2 (5 bases). Germline assignment: CDR1 LGHDT and CDR2 YNNKEL (reference sequence). The CDR3 runs to 17 residues. V was clipped by 2 bases and J by 0 bases, with 14 bases between them. The CDR3 DNA is TGTGCCAGCAGCCAATTGGAGCGGCTCAGCTCCTACAATGAGCAGTTCTTC. Translated, it gives CASSQLERLSSYNEQFF.

The sample holds a few counts of this clonotype. V usage is TRBV5-6 and J usage is TRBJ1-5, with TRBD1 matching 8 bases. This CDR3 region has 15 residues. V lost 2 bases to trimming and J lost 1 base; unmatched junction nucleotides: 2. Germline V gene lookup returns CDR1 SGHDT and CDR2 YYEEEE. CDR3 nucleotides: TGTGCCAGCAGCTTCAACAGGGGGAGCAATCAGCCCCAGCATTTT. Residues: CASSFNRGSNQPQHF.

A few counts support this clonotype. The chain is built from TRBV4-1 and TRBJ1-5; D is perhaps TRBD1 (6 bases). This CDR3 contains 15 residues. Looked up from germline, CDR1 is MGHRA and CDR2 is YSYEKL. V was cut by 1 base and J by 4 bases, with 11 bases left in between. For the CDR3, the DNA is TGCGCCAGCAGCCAAGTACAGGGCTTTAATCAGCCCCAGCATTTT. Amino acid sequence: CASSQVQGFNQPQHF.

This clonotype was counted at least ten times. The gene calls are TRBV9 and TRBJ2-7; 10 bases agree with TRBD1. Germline-derived CDR1 and CDR2 are SGDLS and YYNGEE. The CDR3 contains 15 residues. The junction had 8 bases not matched to a gene; V was cut back by 2 bases and J by 6 bases. The CDR3 DNA reads as TGTGCCAGCAGCGTCGGGACAGGGGTAATGGGCGAGCAGTACTTC. This sequence encodes CASSVGTGVMGEQYF.

This chain uses TRBV5-5 with TRBJ1-1; no reliable D call. This CDR3 contains 12 residues. The V gene's germline CDR1 is SGHKS and CDR2 YYEKEE (reference sequence). The V end lost 4 bases, the J end lost 7 bases, and 11 bases lay between the germline ends. The DNA of the CDR3 is TGTGCCAGCAGCGCGGACCGCTTTGAAGCTTTCTTT. Amino acids: CASSADRFEAFF. Variable domain in full (rest from reference TRBV5-5 and TRBJ1-1): DAGVTQSPTHLIKTRGQQVTLRCSPISGHKSVSWYQQVLGQGPQFIFQYYEKEERGRGNFPDRFSARQFPNYSSELNVNALLLGDSALYLCASSADRFEAFFGQGTRLTVV.

This clonotype was seen a few times. The J gene is TRBJ1-5, the V gene TRBV5-1; tentatively, D is TRBD1 (6 bases). Germline V lookup: CDR1 SGHRS, CDR2 YFSETQ. The length of the CDR3 is 15 residues. The germline V and J ends were trimmed by 4 bases and 4 bases, with 15 bases remaining between them. CDR3 in amino acids: CASSETGTPNQPQHF. The CDR3 DNA reads TGCGCCAGCAGCGAGACCGGGACACCTAATCAGCCCCAGCATTTT.

This clonotype was seen repeatedly, ten times or more. The V gene is TRBV28, the J gene TRBJ1-5; D is ambiguous. Trimming stripped 5 bases from V and 11 bases from J, with 16 bases between. The germline V gene encodes CDR1 MDHEN and CDR2 SYDVKM. The CDR3 length is 13 residues. The DNA for the CDR3 is TGTGCCAGCAGTCCTACGGCCCCTCCATCCCAGCATTTT. Its translation: CASSPTAPPSQHF.

This clonotype was seen many times. This rearrangement joins TRBV7-8 to TRBJ2-2, with D hard to call. Trimming left V 5 bases short and J 6 bases short, with 16 bases between. From germline, CDR1 is SGHVS and CDR2 FQNEAQ. CDR3 length: 15 amino acids. DNA of the CDR3: TGTGCCAGCAGCCCGGGTGGTCACACTTCCGGGGAGCTGTTTTTT. Protein product: CASSPGGHTSGELFF.

This clonotype has more than one count but fewer than ten. This rearrangement joins TRBV12-3 or TRBV12-4 to TRBJ1-2, with unresolved D. V was trimmed by 3 bases and J by 2 bases, leaving 19 bases between them. The CDR3 is 17 residues long. The CDR3 region is CASSFSPDGRRNYGYTF. The CDR3 DNA reads as TGTGCCAGCAGTTTTTCCCCGGACGGACGGCGCAACTATGGCTACACCTTC.

This clonotype was seen ten or more times. This chain links TRBV20-1 with TRBJ1-3; no firm D call. There are 14 residues in the CDR3. CDR1 is DFQATT, CDR2 SNEGSKA, per germline (reference sequence). V was shortened by 4 bases and J by 2 bases, with 12 bases between the two germline ends. CDR3 region: CSAMGFSAGNTIYF. The CDR3 DNA follows: TGCAGTGCTATGGGATTCAGCGCTGGAAACACCATATATTTT.

Points on this clonotype: Just one base apart from a much larger clone, this may be a read error. The rearrangement links TRBV3-1 to TRBJ2-3; 10 nucleotides match TRBD2. The CDR3 is made up of 17 amino acids. CDR1 and CDR2 (germline): LGHDT, YNNKEL (reference sequence). In nucleotides, the CDR3 is TGTGCCTGCAGCCAGGGAACACTAGCGGGACCCACAGATACGCAGTATTTT. Protein: CACSQGTLAGPTDTQYF.

In this sample, this clonotype turned up a few times. The chain links TRBV20-1 to TRBJ2-3; D unclear. The germline CDR1 and CDR2 sequences are DFQATT and SNEGSKA (reference sequence). The CDR3 runs 14 residues. V shed 0 bases and J shed 0 bases, with 7 bases lying between them. In DNA, the CDR3 is TGCAGTGCTAGAGATTTGGCTAGCACAGATACGCAGTATTTT. Translation gives CSARDLASTDTQYF.

The table lists this clonotype with a few counts. The J gene is TRBJ2-3, the V gene TRBV20-1, with TRBD2 matching 7 bases. J gave up 1 base and V 4 bases, and 8 bases lay outside the gene matches. The CDR3 has 15 amino acids. Germline CDR1 DFQATT, CDR2 SNEGSKA (reference sequence). The CDR3 protein is CSAIWRRGGTDTQYF. In nucleotides, the CDR3 is TGCAGTGCTATTTGGCGACGGGGGGGCACAGATACGCAGTATTTT.

The chain joins TRBV15 to TRBJ1-5, with unresolved D. The CDR3 is 15 residues long. The V end lost 0 bases, the J end lost 2 bases, and 8 bases lay between the germline ends. The germline CDR1 and CDR2 sequences are LNHNV and YYDKDF (reference sequence). This chain's CDR3 is CATSRDNGGNQPQHF. CDR3 sequence (DNA): TGTGCCACCAGCAGAGATAACGGGGGCAATCAGCCCCAGCATTTT.

The chain combines TRBV11-2 with TRBJ1-4, with D possibly matching TRBD1 (6 bases). The length of the CDR3 is 15 residues. The germline gives CDR1 SGHAT, CDR2 FQNNGV. With 5 bases removed from V and 0 bases from J, the gap between germline ends came to 10 bases. The CDR3 spells CASSVRGATNEKLFF. The DNA for the CDR3 is TGTGCCAGCAGCGTCAGGGGTGCAACTAATGAAAAACTGTTTTTT. The entire variable domain, with the rest obtained from reference TRBV11-2 and TRBJ1-4, is as follows: EAGVAQSPRYKIIEKRQSVAFWCNPISGHATLYWYQQILGQGPKLLIQFQNNGVVDDSQLPKDRFSAERLKGVDSTLKIQPAKLEDSAVYLCASSVRGATNEKLFFGSGTQLSVL.

The genes are TRBV11-1 and TRBJ2-1; 9 bases map to TRBD2. The V gene end was trimmed by 4 bases and the J gene end by 7 bases; junction bases not matched to a gene: 11. Per the germline V gene, CDR1 is SGHAT and CDR2 is FQDESV (reference sequence). The CDR3 sequence is 16 residues long. The CDR3 here is CASSSVVSGSSNEQFF. DNA of the CDR3: TGTGCCAGCAGCTCGGTCGTTAGCGGGAGTTCGAATGAGCAGTTCTTC.

V is TRBV3-1 and J is TRBJ2-1; 10 nucleotides align to TRBD1. The CDR3 length is 16 residues. The V gene end was trimmed by 4 bases and the J gene end by 2 bases; junction bases not matched to a gene: 5. Germline V gene data show CDR1 as LGHDT and CDR2 as YNNKEL (reference sequence). CDR3 coding DNA: TGTGCCAGCAGCCCCGGAGGGACAGGGGCCTACAATGAGCAGTTCTTC. It codes for CASSPGGTGAYNEQFF.

This clonotype has more than one count but fewer than ten. This rearrangement joins TRBV28 to TRBJ2-3; the match to TRBD1 covers 7 bases. This CDR3 region has 16 residues. Germline V CDR1 and CDR2: MDHEN, SYDVKM. The trim removed 6 bases at V and 2 bases at J, leaving 11 bases unmatched. DNA of the CDR3: TGTGCCAGCAGAATAGGGGGCCTTGGGCTCACAGATACGCAGTATTTT. Encoded protein: CASRIGGLGLTDTQYF.